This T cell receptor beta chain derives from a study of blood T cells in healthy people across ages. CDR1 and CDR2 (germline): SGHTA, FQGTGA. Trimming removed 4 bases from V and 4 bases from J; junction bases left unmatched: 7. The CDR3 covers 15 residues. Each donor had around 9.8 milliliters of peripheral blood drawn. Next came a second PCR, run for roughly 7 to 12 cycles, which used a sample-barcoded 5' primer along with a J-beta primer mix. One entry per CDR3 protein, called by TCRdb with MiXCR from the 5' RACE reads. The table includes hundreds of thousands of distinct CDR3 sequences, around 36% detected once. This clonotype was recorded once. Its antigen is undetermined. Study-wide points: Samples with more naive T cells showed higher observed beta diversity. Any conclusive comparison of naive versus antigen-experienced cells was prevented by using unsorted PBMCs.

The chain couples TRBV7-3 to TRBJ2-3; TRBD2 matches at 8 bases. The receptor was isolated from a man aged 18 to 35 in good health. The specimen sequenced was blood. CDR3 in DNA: TGTGCCAGCAGCTCCAATCGGGGGGGGGCAGATACGCAGTATTTT. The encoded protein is CASSSNRGGADTQYF.